What follows are 29 T cell receptor beta chains derived from one specimen sequenced in a study of blood T cell repertoires in COVID-19. Data came from immunoSEQ multiplex PCR; TCRdb stores just in-frame clones and leaves some out. The sample yields about 360,000 clones, about 87% seen once. Sequencing input: peripheral blood. These receptors came from a human donor in a cohort sampled during active COVID-19.

The rearrangement uses TRBV2 and TRBJ2-3, with D perhaps matching TRBD2 (5 bases). CDR3 length equals 13 residues. Germline CDR1 is SNHLY and CDR2 is FYNNEI. The CDR3 coding sequence is TGTGCGAGCTCAGCGGAAAGCACAGATACGCAGTATTTT. It codes for CASSAESTDTQYF.

This sequence joins TRBV28 and TRBJ1-4; no firm D call. Looked up from germline, CDR1 is MDHEN and CDR2 is SYDVKM. Trimming shortened V by 2 bases and J by 4 bases, and 8 bases separated the two germline ends. This CDR3 comprises 14 residues. This chain's CDR3 is CASSLRAGNEKLFF. The CDR3 bases are TGTGCCAGCAGTTTAAGGGCGGGTAATGAAAAACTGTTTTTT.

The chain carries TRBV15 and TRBJ1-5; weak D call: TRBD1 (5 bases). Germline V gene data show CDR1 as LNHNV and CDR2 as YYDKDF (reference sequence). The V and J ends lost 0 bases and 6 bases respectively, with 12 bases between them. The CDR3 loop spans 15 amino acids. This chain's CDR3 is CATSRDVQGGQPQHF. The CDR3 nucleotides read TGTGCCACCAGCAGAGATGTGCAGGGAGGTCAGCCCCAGCATTTT.

The chain employs TRBV7-5 and TRBJ1-6; the table gives TRBD1 as D, unverified against the DNA. TRBV7-5 is a documented pseudogene. This CDR3 is 17 amino acids long. The CDR3 DNA is TGTGCCAGAAGCTTAGCCCCGGGACAGGAGGATAATTCACCCCTCCACTTT. Translating gives CARSLAPGQEDNSPLHF.

V and J are TRBV7-3 and TRBJ2-3; TRBD2 matches at 8 bases. This CDR3 comprises 15 residues. Germline V CDR1 and CDR2: SGHTA, FQGTGA. V was pared by 5 bases and J by 4 bases, with 8 bases of the junction left unmatched. The CDR3 sequence: CASSARLAQPDTQYF. DNA for the CDR3: TGTGCCAGCAGCGCCCGACTAGCGCAGCCAGATACGCAGTATTTT.

V usage is TRBV2 and J usage is TRBJ1-5; 7 positions agree with TRBD1. The V segment lost 5 bases and the J segment 0 bases; nucleotides outside the gene matches: 7. The germline V gene has CDR1 SNHLY and CDR2 FYNNEI. CDR3 length: 16 amino acids. CDR3 residues: CASSRRDSYSNQPQHF. CDR3 DNA: TGTGCCAGCAGTCGTCGGGACAGCTATAGCAATCAGCCCCAGCATTTT.

This rearrangement joins TRBV7-2 to TRBJ1-1; unclear D gene. V was trimmed by 1 base and J by 3 bases, leaving 9 bases between them. Germline V lookup: CDR1 SGHTA, CDR2 FQGNSA. This CDR3 contains 14 residues. CDR3 bases: TGTGCCAGCAGCTTAGAACGGAGCGACACTGAAGCTTTCTTT. It translates to CASSLERSDTEAFF.

The genes are TRBV24-1 and TRBJ1-1, with D hard to call. CDR3 length: 13 amino acids. Germline values: CDR1 KGHDR, CDR2 SFDVKD. Trimming took 7 bases from V and 1 from J, leaving 9 bases between them. CDR3 region: CATSQDGNTEAFF. CDR3 DNA: TGTGCCACCAGCCAGGATGGGAACACTGAAGCTTTCTTT.

The rearrangement links TRBV11-3 to TRBJ2-7, with 8 nucleotides matching TRBD2. After removal of 3 bases from V and 3 bases from J, the junction contained 13 bases not matched to a gene. Germline assignment: CDR1 SGHNT and CDR2 YENEEA. The CDR3 sequence is 17 residues long. CDR3: CASSLGQAGDGDYEQYF. CDR3 nucleotides: TGTGCCAGCAGCTTGGGTCAAGCGGGAGATGGGGACTACGAGCAGTACTTC.

Of note for this clone: Other DNA sequences in this specimen translate into the identical CDR3. The J gene is TRBJ2-2, the V gene TRBV5-1; tentative D call: TRBD1 (7 bases). The germline CDR1 and CDR2 sequences are SGHRS and YFSETQ. This CDR3 spans 14 amino acids. Trimming removed 0 bases at V and 7 bases at J, with 10 bases between. The CDR3 coding sequence is TGCGCCAGCAGCTTGGCCCAGGGGGGCGGGGAGCTGTTTTTT. Encoded protein: CASSLAQGGGELFF.

By frequency in the sample, this clone is medium-sized. This sequence joins TRBV4-2 and TRBJ2-7; D possibly corresponds to TRBD2 (6 bases). With 0 bases removed from V and 0 bases from J, the gap between germline ends came to 9 bases. The germline V gene has CDR1 LGHNA and CDR2 YNFKEQ. This CDR3 spans 15 amino acids. The CDR3 nucleotides are TGTGCCAGCAGCCAAGATCGGGGGAGCTCCTACGAGCAGTACTTC. It specifies CASSQDRGSSYEQYF.

This clone was observed a handful of times. V gene TRBV18 combines with J gene TRBJ2-1; 12 bases match TRBD2. This CDR3 comprises 16 residues. V gave up 4 bases and J gave up 2 bases; unmatched junction bases: 3. The V gene's germline CDR1 is KGHSH and CDR2 LQKENI. The chain's CDR3 is CASSQLAGGAYNEQFF. For the CDR3, the DNA is TGTGCCAGCTCACAGCTAGCGGGGGGGGCCTACAATGAGCAGTTCTTC. Using reference TRBV18 and TRBJ2-1 for the parts outside the CDR3, the full variable domain is NAGVMQNPRHLVRRRGQEARLRCSPMKGHSHVYWYRQLPEEGLKFMVYLQKENIIDESGMPKERFSAEFPKEGPSILRIQQVVRGDSAAYFCASSQLAGGAYNEQFFGPGTRLTVL.

The J gene is TRBJ2-2, the V gene TRBV5-1; maybe TRBD1 (6 bases). This CDR3 spans 14 amino acids. In germline, CDR1 is SGHRS, CDR2 YFSETQ. Trimming shortened V by 5 bases and J by 5 bases, and 13 bases separated the two germline ends. CDR3 residues: CASSLTGLTGELFF. The CDR3 DNA is TGCGCCAGCAGTCTAACAGGGTTAACCGGGGAGCTGTTTTTT.

The sample holds one count of this clone. This sequence joins TRBV2 and TRBJ2-3; D might be TRBD1 (5 bases). Germline V gene sequence: CDR1 SNHLY, CDR2 FYNNEI. CDR3 length: 11 amino acids. Trimming shortened V by 10 bases and J by 6 bases, and 11 bases separated the two germline ends. In nucleotides, the CDR3 is TGTGCCACCGCAGGGTTTGATACGCAGTATTTT. It encodes CATAGFDTQYF.

The CDR3 DNA follows: TGTGCCACCAGTGTGGGGCCGCTGGATACGCAGTATTTT. This sequence encodes CATSVGPLDTQYF. The V and J genes are TRBV24-1 and TRBJ2-3; weak D call: TRBD1 (5 bases). V was trimmed by 5 bases and J by 6 bases, leaving 11 bases between them. CDR1 KGHDR and CDR2 SFDVKD come from the germline V gene. The CDR3 is 13 residues long.

The chain has TRBV5-1 and TRBJ2-5, with 8 bases that match TRBD2. The germline V gene encodes CDR1 SGHRS and CDR2 YFSETQ. The length of the CDR3 is 15 residues. Losses at the gene ends were 6 bases for V and 1 base for J; bases not matched to a gene: 8. CDR3 loop: CASISGSGAQETQYF. Written as DNA, the CDR3 is TGCGCCAGCATAAGTGGTAGCGGGGCCCAAGAGACCCAGTACTTC.

The gene calls are TRBV19 and TRBJ1-5; D is unclear. The CDR3 is 15 residues long. Germline V gene lookup returns CDR1 LNHDA and CDR2 SQIVND (reference sequence). Trimming took 6 bases from V and 0 from J, leaving 12 bases between them. This CDR3 reads CASRSKTNSNQPQHF. CDR3 nucleotide sequence: TGTGCCAGTAGATCGAAGACAAATAGCAATCAGCCCCAGCATTTT.

The V call is TRBV28, the J call TRBJ2-2; TRBD2 is a possible D gene (5 bases). The germline V and J ends were trimmed by 10 bases and 5 bases, with 14 bases remaining between them. Germline CDR1 and CDR2: MDHEN and SYDVKM. This CDR3 is built from 13 residues. The DNA of the CDR3 is TGTGCCACCTCACCTCGGAGGACCGGGGAGCTGTTTTTT. It codes for CATSPRRTGELFF.

The V gene is TRBV19, the J gene TRBJ1-1; the match to TRBD1 covers 7 bases. The CDR3 runs 12 residues. With V trimmed by 5 bases and J by 9 bases, 6 bases remained unmatched. CDR1 is LNHDA and CDR2 is SQIVND in the germline V gene (reference sequence). CDR3 sequence: CASSAQGSQAFF. The CDR3 DNA reads as TGTGCCAGTAGTGCACAGGGGTCCCAAGCTTTCTTT. The full variable domain, completed using reference TRBV19 and TRBJ1-1, is DGGITQSPKYLFRKEGQNVTLSCEQNLNHDAMYWYRQDPGQGLRLIYYSQIVNDFQKGDIAEGYSVSREKKESFPLTVTSAQKNPTAFYLCASSAQGSQAFFGQGTRLTVV.

The V gene is TRBV7-2, the J gene TRBJ2-2; D gene uncertain. This CDR3 region has 15 residues. V was shortened by 5 bases and J by 0 bases, with 10 bases between the two germline ends. Germline values: CDR1 SGHTA, CDR2 FQGNSA. The CDR3 bases are TGTGCCAGCAGCCCCAGCCTAGCGAACACCGGGGAGCTGTTTTTT. It specifies CASSPSLANTGELFF.

The rearrangement uses TRBV19 and TRBJ2-1; 9 bases map to TRBD1. The CDR3 length is 16 residues. Germline assignment: CDR1 LNHDA and CDR2 SQIVND (reference sequence). V lost 6 bases, J lost 0 bases, and 6 bases stayed unmatched. The CDR3, as DNA: TGTGCCAGTAGCTCAGGACAGGGGAGCTCCTACAATGAGCAGTTCTTC. This encodes CASSSGQGSSYNEQFF.

This clone was seen once. V usage is TRBV5-1 and J usage is TRBJ2-7, with 10 bases that match TRBD1. The CDR3 sequence is 16 residues long. J was trimmed by 5 bases and V by 3 bases; bases with no gene match: 11. CDR1 and CDR2 from the germline V gene are SGHRS and YFSETQ. In nucleotides, the CDR3 is TGCGCCAGCAGCTCCAAATTGACAGGGGGCGAGGACGAGCAGTACTTC. Translating it yields CASSSKLTGGEDEQYF.

The rearrangement joins TRBV7-2 to TRBJ2-1; TRBD2 matches at 7 bases. Looked up from germline, CDR1 is SGHTA and CDR2 is FQGNSA. The junction had 5 bases not matched to a gene; V was cut back by 6 bases and J by 9 bases. The CDR3 contains 12 residues. This chain's CDR3 is CASSSLAGEQFF. In nucleotides, the CDR3 is TGTGCCAGCAGTTCGTTAGCGGGTGAGCAGTTCTTC.

The chain carries TRBV5-1 and TRBJ2-5; TRBD1 agrees at 7 bases. Looked up from germline, CDR1 is SGHRS and CDR2 is YFSETQ. This CDR3 contains 13 residues. The V and J ends lost 4 bases and 2 bases, in that order; junction bases with no gene match: 2. CDR3 sequence: CASSQGQQETQYF. CDR3 nucleotide sequence: TGCGCCAGCAGCCAGGGACAGCAAGAGACCCAGTACTTC. The variable domain in full, with the rest retrieved from reference TRBV5-1 and TRBJ2-5, is KAGVTQTPRYLIKTRGQQVTLSCSPISGHRSVSWYQQTPGQGLQFLFEYFSETQRNKGNFPGRFSGRQFSNSRSEMNVSTLELGDSALYLCASSQGQQETQYFGPGTRLLVL.

The chain couples TRBV7-8 to TRBJ2-1, with 10 bases fitting TRBD1. V shed 5 bases, J shed 4 bases, and the junction held 8 bases outside the gene matches. The germline gives CDR1 SGHVS, CDR2 FQNEAQ. This CDR3 has 16 residues. CDR3 coding DNA: TGTGCCAGCAGCCCAACTGAGGACAGGGGGTACAATGAGCAGTTCTTC. It encodes CASSPTEDRGYNEQFF.

This rearrangement joins TRBV15 to TRBJ2-2, with TRBD1 as a possible D gene (6 bases). The V gene's germline CDR1 is LNHNV and CDR2 YYDKDF (reference sequence). This CDR3 has 14 amino acids. Trimming took 5 bases from V and 3 from J, leaving 10 bases between them. For the CDR3, the DNA is TGTGCCACCAGCGGACAGACTTACACCGGGGAGCTGTTTTTT. It is translated as CATSGQTYTGELFF.

The V and J genes are TRBV9 and TRBJ2-5, with D possibly TRBD1 on 6 matching bases. Deletions cut 2 bases from V and 2 bases from J, with 10 bases between. The CDR3 has 14 residues. The germline V gene encodes CDR1 SGDLS and CDR2 YYNGEE. This chain's CDR3 is CASSVQGLQETQYF. DNA for the CDR3: TGTGCCAGCAGCGTCCAGGGGTTACAAGAGACCCAGTACTTC.

The chain recombines TRBV28 with TRBJ1-1, with a tentative D call TRBD1 (5 bases). The CDR3 sequence is 13 residues long. In germline, CDR1 is MDHEN, CDR2 SYDVKM. V was clipped by 7 bases and J by 7 bases, with 16 bases between them. CDR3 in amino acids: CASISRVDGEAFF. CDR3 sequence (DNA): TGTGCCAGCATCTCCAGGGTCGATGGTGAAGCTTTCTTT.

The CDR3 loop reads CASSYSTLAMKDTQYF. For the CDR3, the DNA is TGTGCCAGCAGTTACTCGACTCTAGCTATGAAGGATACGCAGTATTTT. The gene calls are TRBV6-2 or TRBV6-3 and TRBJ2-3; a weak D match, TRBD2 (5 bases). CDR3 size: 16 residues. V lost 0 bases to trimming and J lost 6 bases, with 16 bases between them. Germline V CDR1 and CDR2: MNHEY, SVGEGT.